The present TCR beta chain was sequenced within a study of Ad26.COV2.S vaccination and SARS-CoV-2 variants. Study findings and constraints: Placebo and vaccine recipients had non-spike TCR breadth that was similar.

A remark on this clone: The antigen is not known.

Libraries were prepared by immunoSEQ multiplex PCR; TCRdb keeps only in-frame clonotypes and omits some of them. The sample contains about 350,000 clones, roughly nine tenths of which appear only once. V lost 5 bases, J lost 8 bases, and 16 bases lay in between. The CDR3 has 13 residues. Germline CDR1 reads SGHKS; CDR2 reads YYEKEE (reference sequence). The source was peripheral blood, collected after recovery from COVID-19. This sequence was found in a human donor who had recovered from COVID-19. The rearrangement links TRBV5-5 to TRBJ1-2; D gene uncertain. The CDR3 nucleotides are TGTGCCAGCAGTTCGGACGGGGTTGGAGGCTACACCTTC. It specifies CASSSDGVGGYTF.